Sequencing of this T cell receptor (beta chain) was carried out in a study of blood T cell repertoires in COVID-19. The overall study: Acute and convalescent COVID-19 specimens originated in the United States, Italy and Spain. In each case, the material was cDNA or gDNA derived from T cells, B-cell-depleted T cells, or PBMCs.

In the authors' methods: By means of reference gene primer amplification, nucleated cell counts were estimated. Libraries were prepared by immunoSEQ multiplex PCR; TCRdb keeps only in-frame clonotypes and omits some of them. V and J calls and clone size are as listed in that table; D and trimming were resolved from the DNA. The repertoire holds around 150,000 clones, with approximately 84% as singletons. The V end was cut by 5 bases, the J end by 7 bases, with 12 bases between. Germline lookup yields CDR1 GTSNPN and CDR2 SVGIG (reference sequence). CDR3 length equals 12 residues. This clonotype was obtained from a man aged 40-49 years with acute or convalescent COVID-19. This chain connects TRBV30 to TRBJ2-4; tentatively, D is TRBD2 (5 bases). Material for sequencing was peripheral blood. In DNA, the CDR3 is TGTGCCTGGCGGGGAACCCTGAACATTCAGTACTTC. Its protein is CAWRGTLNIQYF.